This passage covers 24 T cell receptor beta chains from one sample sequenced in a study of blood T cells in healthy people across ages. Primed by a sample-barcoded 5' primer and a J-beta primer mix, a second PCR proceeded for roughly 6 to 12 cycles. TCRdb reprocessed the 5' RACE reads with MiXCR, giving one entry per CDR3 protein. The data hold 780,000 or so distinct CDR3 sequences, with roughly 50% observed a single time. The material sequenced was blood. These receptors came from a man in his forties in good health.

This clonotype was seen ten or more times. The V gene is TRBV6-5, the J gene TRBJ2-6, with D perhaps TRBD1 (5 bases). The CDR3 has 19 amino acids. Trimming left V 0 bases short and J 0 bases short, with 15 bases between. Germline loops: CDR1 MNHEY, CDR2 SVGAGI. The CDR3 region has the DNA TGTGCCAGCAGTTACTCCCAACGCAGGGTATTCTCTGGGGCCAACGTCCTGACTTTC. It yields the protein CASSYSQRRVFSGANVLTF.

The gene calls are TRBV28 and TRBJ1-5; 8 nucleotides align to TRBD1. The germline CDR1 and CDR2 sequences are MDHEN and SYDVKM. V was pared by 6 bases and J by 4 bases, with 5 bases of the junction left unmatched. The CDR3 has 14 residues. The CDR3 coding sequence is TGTGCCAGCAGAGGACAGGGTCCTAATCAGCCCCAGCATTTT. Translation gives CASRGQGPNQPQHF.

The table lists this clonotype with a few counts. The genes are TRBV6-6 and TRBJ2-5; 8 nucleotides agree with TRBD2. The CDR3 is 15 amino acids. Germline V gene lookup returns CDR1 MNHNY and CDR2 SVGAGI (reference sequence). The V and J ends lost 10 bases and 4 bases, in that order; junction bases with no gene match: 14. The CDR3 protein is CATQLKAGGGETQYF. The CDR3 coding sequence is TGTGCCACGCAGTTAAAGGCGGGGGGCGGAGAGACCCAGTACTTC.

The chain carries TRBV12-3 or TRBV12-4 and TRBJ1-2, with 10 bases aligning to TRBD1. Trimming removed 5 bases from V and 4 bases from J; junction bases left unmatched: 10. This CDR3 has 16 amino acids. CDR3 in DNA: TGTGCCAGCAGTCCGACAGGGGGCCTGTACATCTATGGCTACACCTTC. It translates to CASSPTGGLYIYGYTF.

The sample holds one count of this clonotype. V is TRBV5-1 and J is TRBJ1-1, with D possibly TRBD1 on 5 matching bases. The CDR3 runs 15 residues. Germline V gives CDR1 SGHRS, CDR2 YFSETQ. The germline V and J ends were trimmed by 2 bases and 3 bases, with 14 bases remaining between them. CDR3 DNA sequence: TGCGCCAGCAGCTTATCCAGGGTGTCTTACACTGAAGCTTTCTTT. Its protein is CASSLSRVSYTEAFF. Based on the CDR3 plus reference TRBV5-1 and TRBJ1-1, the full variable domain is KAGVTQTPRYLIKTRGQQVTLSCSPISGHRSVSWYQQTPGQGLQFLFEYFSETQRNKGNFPGRFSGRQFSNSRSEMNVSTLELGDSALYLCASSLSRVSYTEAFFGQGTRLTVV.

This clonotype was counted only a few times. The V gene is TRBV7-6, the J gene TRBJ2-7, with 7 bases that match TRBD2. V shed 4 bases and J 5 bases; nucleotides not matched to a gene: 14. The germline V gene has CDR1 SGHVS and CDR2 FNYEAQ. The CDR3 runs 16 residues. The CDR3 nucleotides read TGTGCCAGCAGCTCCAATTGGCGAGCGGGAACCCACGAGCAGTACTTC. Residues: CASSSNWRAGTHEQYF.

V and J are TRBV11-2 and TRBJ2-3, with TRBD2 as a possible D gene (5 bases). Germline V gene sequence: CDR1 SGHAT, CDR2 FQNNGV. The V end was cut by 1 base, the J end by 4 bases, with 15 bases between. This CDR3 is 16 amino acids long. The CDR3 nucleotides read TGTGCCAGCAGCTTAGTTCCGGGATACATGTCAGATACGCAGTATTTT. Its translation is CASSLVPGYMSDTQYF.

V usage is TRBV9 and J usage is TRBJ2-5; D is ambiguous. Trimming left V 1 base short and J 2 bases short, with 9 bases between. Per the germline V gene, CDR1 is SGDLS and CDR2 is YYNGEE. The CDR3 spans 14 residues. In DNA, the CDR3 is TGTGCCAGCAGCGTAATGTCTTCGCAAGAGACCCAGTACTTC. This codes for CASSVMSSQETQYF.

Only a few counts were recorded for this clonotype. The chain combines TRBV20-1 with TRBJ2-1; D may correspond to TRBD1 or TRBD2 (5 bases each). The germline V gene encodes CDR1 DFQATT and CDR2 SNEGSKA (reference sequence). The CDR3 consists of 14 residues. V dropped 1 base and J dropped 9 bases, with 16 bases sitting between them. CDR3 in amino acids: CSARGGSKLAEQFF. DNA for the CDR3: TGCAGTGCTAGAGGGGGGTCGAAGCTGGCTGAGCAGTTCTTC.

V and J are TRBV7-9 and TRBJ2-1, with 7 bases aligning to TRBD1. The V segment lost 4 bases and the J segment 5 bases; nucleotides outside the gene matches: 5. Germline CDR1 is SEHNR and CDR2 is FQNEAQ (reference sequence). The CDR3 is made up of 14 amino acids. CDR3 nucleotides: TGTGCCAGCAGCTCCTCAACAGGGGACAATGAGCAGTTCTTC. Amino acid sequence: CASSSSTGDNEQFF.

This clonotype has a count of ten or more. The rearrangement uses TRBV24-1 and TRBJ2-1, with a tentative D call TRBD2 (6 bases). V dropped 2 bases and J dropped 6 bases, with 16 bases sitting between them. CDR3 size: 16 residues. Germline CDR1 and CDR2: KGHDR and SFDVKD. The CDR3 is CATSDSRRVGVNEQFF. The CDR3 DNA is TGTGCCACCAGTGATTCCCGGAGGGTAGGGGTCAATGAGCAGTTCTTC.

The rearrangement links TRBV4-1 to TRBJ2-4, with D possibly being TRBD2 (5 bases). The ends were cut back, 0 bases at V and 6 bases at J, with 27 bases in the middle. Germline V lookup: CDR1 MGHRA, CDR2 YSYEKL. The CDR3 is made up of 20 amino acids. The CDR3 coding sequence is TGCGCCAGCAGCCAAGATATGACCCTACTAGTAAAGTTTACGAGAAACATTCAGTACTTC. This translates into CASSQDMTLLVKFTRNIQYF.

The V and J genes are TRBV9 and TRBJ2-3; D uncertain. Germline V lookup: CDR1 SGDLS, CDR2 YYNGEE. The V end lost 4 bases, the J end lost 2 bases, and 14 bases lay between the germline ends. The CDR3 is 15 amino acids. The DNA for the CDR3 is TGTGCCAGCAGCCCCAATGCAGGTCCCACAGATACGCAGTATTTT. It is translated as CASSPNAGPTDTQYF.

This clonotype was counted many times. The CDR3 loop reads CASSPDTGRGPYGYTF. The CDR3 DNA is TGCGCCAGCAGCCCTGACACGGGCCGGGGCCCCTATGGCTACACCTTC. This chain links TRBV4-1 with TRBJ1-2; D may be TRBD1 (5 bases). The germline CDR1 and CDR2 sequences are MGHRA and YSYEKL. Trimming removed 4 bases at V and 4 bases at J, with 19 bases between. This CDR3 has 16 amino acids.

This sequence joins TRBV7-2 and TRBJ2-2, with unresolved D. The CDR3 loop spans 14 amino acids. The V gene lost 5 bases and the J gene lost 5 bases, with 12 bases spanning the gap. From germline, CDR1 is SGHTA and CDR2 FQGNSA. The CDR3 DNA sequence: TGTGCCAGCAGCCCTCGGCATCAAACCGGGGAGCTGTTTTTT. Translated, it gives CASSPRHQTGELFF.

This clonotype was counted only a few times. The rearrangement links TRBV4-2 to TRBJ1-2; no firm D call. V lost 0 bases to trimming and J lost 7 bases, with 18 bases between them. Germline CDR1 and CDR2: LGHNA and YNFKEQ. The CDR3 covers 16 residues. For the CDR3, the DNA is TGTGCCAGCAGCCAAGATCTGGTCTCAGTCGTTAGTGGCTACACCTTC. Its translation: CASSQDLVSVVSGYTF.

This chain connects TRBV10-3 to TRBJ2-6, with TRBD2 identical over 7 bases. The germline gives CDR1 ENHRY, CDR2 SYGVKD. The V gene end was trimmed by 5 bases and the J gene end by 0 bases; junction bases not matched to a gene: 4. The length of the CDR3 is 16 residues. The CDR3 DNA follows: TGTGCCATCAGTCCGACTAGCAGCTCTGGGGCCAACGTCCTGACTTTC. Translated, it gives CAISPTSSSGANVLTF.

As regards this clonotype: One end of the junction varies from germline; a read error may be responsible. This chain joins TRBV3-1 and TRBJ2-5; 7 nucleotides line up with TRBD2. The V gene's germline CDR1 is LGHDT and CDR2 YNNKEL (reference sequence). This CDR3 is built from 12 residues. CDR3 bases: TGTGCCATCAGCGGGATCCGAGAGACCCAGTACTTC. As protein: CAISGIRETQYF.

In its sample, this clonotype was seen a few times. The chain couples TRBV7-8 to TRBJ1-4; D remains ambiguous. V was pared by 2 bases and J by 0 bases, with 10 bases between. The CDR3 is 16 residues long. Germline-derived CDR1 and CDR2 are SGHVS and FQNEAQ. CDR3 bases: TGTGCCAGCAGCTTAAAGCAGCTTACAACTAATGAAAAACTGTTTTTT. This encodes CASSLKQLTTNEKLFF.

This clonotype came up many times. The rearrangement joins TRBV29-1 to TRBJ1-2; possibly TRBD1 for D (6 bases). CDR1 is SQVTM, CDR2 ANQGSEA, per germline. Trimming removed 4 bases from V and 11 bases from J, with 14 bases in between. The CDR3 loop spans 11 amino acids. The CDR3 loop is CSVGLLTGYTF. CDR3 DNA sequence: TGCAGCGTTGGGCTGCTGACAGGTTACACCTTC.

The V and J genes are TRBV2 and TRBJ2-6, with 7 positions matching TRBD1. V shed 5 bases, J shed 2 bases, and the junction held 9 bases outside the gene matches. The CDR3 sequence is 17 residues long. Germline CDR1 and CDR2: SNHLY and FYNNEI. CDR3 loop: CASSTDRVLTGANVLTF. The DNA for the CDR3 is TGTGCCAGCAGTACAGACAGGGTCCTTACTGGGGCCAACGTCCTGACTTTC. The whole variable domain, filled in from reference TRBV2 and TRBJ2-6, reads EPEVTQTPSHQVTQMGQEVILRCVPISNHLYFYWYRQILGQKVEFLVSFYNNEISEKSEIFDDQFSVERPDGSNFTLKIRSTKLEDSAMYFCASSTDRVLTGANVLTFGAGSRLTVL.

This clonotype was seen once. The rearrangement uses TRBV9 and TRBJ2-1; D is uncertain. The V gene's germline CDR1 is SGDLS and CDR2 YYNGEE. CDR3 size: 15 residues. V lost 4 bases, J lost 1 base, and 12 bases lay in between. CDR3 region: CASSSTRASYNEQFF. The CDR3 region has the DNA TGTGCCAGCAGCTCAACTCGGGCTTCCTACAATGAGCAGTTCTTC.

Only a few counts were recorded for this clonotype. The rearrangement links TRBV9 to TRBJ2-4, with 9 bases fitting TRBD1. V lost 0 bases, J lost 8 bases, and 18 bases stayed unmatched. The germline V gene has CDR1 SGDLS and CDR2 YYNGEE. This CDR3 spans 19 amino acids. CDR3 in amino acids: CASSVATGGGGTGQDIQYF. The CDR3 DNA sequence: TGTGCCAGCAGCGTAGCTACGGGGGGAGGAGGGACAGGGCAAGACATTCAGTACTTC.

The V gene is TRBV28, the J gene TRBJ2-3; 8 nucleotides agree with TRBD1. The CDR3 is made up of 14 amino acids. Trimming cost V 10 bases and J 5 bases; bases outside gene matches: 11. Germline-derived CDR1 and CDR2 are MDHEN and SYDVKM. The CDR3 region is CAILGQVDLDTQYF. The CDR3 DNA reads TGTGCCATCCTGGGACAGGTGGATTTAGATACGCAGTATTTT. The entire variable domain, with the rest obtained from reference TRBV28 and TRBJ2-3, is as follows: DVKVTQSSRYLVKRTGEKVFLECVQDMDHENMFWYRQDPGLGLRLIYFSYDVKMKEKGDIPEGYSVSREKKERFSLILESASTNQTSMYLCAILGQVDLDTQYFGPGTRLTVL.